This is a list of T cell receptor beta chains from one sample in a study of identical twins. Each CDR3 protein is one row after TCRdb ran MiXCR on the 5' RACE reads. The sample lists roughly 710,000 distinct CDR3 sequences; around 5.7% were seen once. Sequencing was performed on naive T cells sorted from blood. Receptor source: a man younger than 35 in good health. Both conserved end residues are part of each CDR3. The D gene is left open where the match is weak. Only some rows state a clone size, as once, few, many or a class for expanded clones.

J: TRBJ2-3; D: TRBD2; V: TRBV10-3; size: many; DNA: TGTGCCATCAGTTCTAGCGGAAGCACAGATACGCAGTATTTT; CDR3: CAISSSGSTDTQYF
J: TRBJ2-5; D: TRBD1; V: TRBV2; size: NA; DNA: TGTGCCAGCGCCCTGGGACAGGGTATCGGGACCCAGTACTTC; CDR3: CASALGQGIGTQYF
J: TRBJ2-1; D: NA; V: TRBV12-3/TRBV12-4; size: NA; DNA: TGTGCCAGCAGTTTCCGTCGAGCGGGTGAGCAGTTCTTC; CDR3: CASSFRRAGEQFF
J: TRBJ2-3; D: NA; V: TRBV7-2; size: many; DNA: TGTGCCAGCAGCTTACTTGGGGAAACAGATACGCAGTATTTT; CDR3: CASSLLGETDTQYF
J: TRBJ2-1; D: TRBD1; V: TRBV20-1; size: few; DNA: TGCAGTGCCCTCCGGGACAGGGTGGGGGGAGGGCCCGTGAATGAGCAGTTCTTC; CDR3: CSALRDRVGGGPVNEQFF
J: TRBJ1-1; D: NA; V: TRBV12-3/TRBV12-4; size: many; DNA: TGTGCCAGCAGTTGGGACAAAGCTTTCTTT; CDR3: CASSWDKAFF
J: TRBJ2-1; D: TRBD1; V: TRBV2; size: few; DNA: TGTGCCAGCAGCGATAGGACAGGGGATGAGCAGTTCTTC; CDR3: CASSDRTGDEQFF
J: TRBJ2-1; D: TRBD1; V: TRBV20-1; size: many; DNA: TGCAGTGCTGTACCGGGACAGGGGGGATCTCGATATGAGCAGTTCTTC; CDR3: CSAVPGQGGSRYEQFF
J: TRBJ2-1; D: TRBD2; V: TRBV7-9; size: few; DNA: TGTGCCAGCAGCATACCAGCGGGAGCCTCCTACAATGAGCAGTTCTTC; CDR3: CASSIPAGASYNEQFF
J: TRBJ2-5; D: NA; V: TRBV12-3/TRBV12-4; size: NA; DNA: TGTGCCAGCAGTCATAGACGACACCAACAAGAGACCCAGTACTTC; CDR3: CASSHRRHQQETQYF
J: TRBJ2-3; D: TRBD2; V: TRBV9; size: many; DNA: TGTGCCAGCACCATAGCGGGAGGGCCCGGCGATACGCAGTATTTT; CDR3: CASTIAGGPGDTQYF
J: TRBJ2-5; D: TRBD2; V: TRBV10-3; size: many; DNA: TGTGCCATCAAGGGAGCGGGAGGGCAAGAGACCCAGTACTTC; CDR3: CAIKGAGGQETQYF
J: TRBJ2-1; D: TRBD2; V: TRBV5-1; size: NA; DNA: TGCGCCAGCAGCTTGGTGGGTAGCGGGAGAACTTCCTACAATGAGCAGTTCTTC; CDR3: CASSLVGSGRTSYNEQFF
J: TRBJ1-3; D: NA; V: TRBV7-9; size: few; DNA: TGTGCCAGCAGCGAAGGGTGGGCCTCTGGAAACACCATATATTTT; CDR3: CASSEGWASGNTIYF
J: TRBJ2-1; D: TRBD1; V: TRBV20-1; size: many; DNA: TGCAGTGCTGTGGACAGGGATTACTACAATGAGCAGTTCTTC; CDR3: CSAVDRDYYNEQFF
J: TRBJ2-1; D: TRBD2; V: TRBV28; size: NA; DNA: TGTGCCAGCAGTTTGCTAGCGGGAGAGGGGTACAATGAGCAGTTCTTC; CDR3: CASSLLAGEGYNEQFF
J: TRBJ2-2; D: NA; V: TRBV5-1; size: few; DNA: TGCGCCAGCAGCTTGGCCCAGGACCTAAACACCGGGGAGCTGTTTTTT; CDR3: CASSLAQDLNTGELFF
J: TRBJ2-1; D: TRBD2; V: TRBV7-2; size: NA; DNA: TGTGCCAGCAGCTTAGCGCGGGAGGGATGGTACAATGAGCAGTTCTTC; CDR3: CASSLAREGWYNEQFF
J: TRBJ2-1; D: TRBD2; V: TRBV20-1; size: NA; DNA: TGCAGTGCTAGAGGTCCAATAGCGGGGGGGAGCTCCTACAATGAGCAGTTCTTC; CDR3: CSARGPIAGGSSYNEQFF
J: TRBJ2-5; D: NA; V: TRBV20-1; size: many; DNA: TGCAGTGCTAGACTGACGGGCCAAGAGACCCAGTACTTC; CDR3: CSARLTGQETQYF
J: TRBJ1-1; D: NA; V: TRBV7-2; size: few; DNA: TGTGCCAGCAGCTTAGGGGGTCCCGGCACGGTGCGAACTGAAGCTTTCTTT; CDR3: CASSLGGPGTVRTEAFF
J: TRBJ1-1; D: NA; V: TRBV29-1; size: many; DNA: TGCAGCGTTGTTGAAACAGGCATACCCACTGAAGCTTTCTTT; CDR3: CSVVETGIPTEAFF
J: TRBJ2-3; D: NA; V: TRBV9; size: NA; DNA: TGTGCCAGCAGCGTAGCGGGGGGCCATCTCGCAGATACGCAGTATTTT; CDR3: CASSVAGGHLADTQYF
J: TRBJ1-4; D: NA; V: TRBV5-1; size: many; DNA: TGCGCCAGCAGCATAGGACCGGGGCCAATCAATGAAAAACTGTTTTTT; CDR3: CASSIGPGPINEKLFF
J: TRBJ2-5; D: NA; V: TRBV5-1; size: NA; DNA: TGCGCCAGCAGCGGCTTAACAGGGAAAGAGACCCAGTACTTC; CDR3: CASSGLTGKETQYF
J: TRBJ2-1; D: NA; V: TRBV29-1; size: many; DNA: TGCAGCGTTGAGCAGGAGTTGAACAATGAGCAGTTCTTC; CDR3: CSVEQELNNEQFF
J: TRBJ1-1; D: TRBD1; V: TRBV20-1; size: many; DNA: TGCAGTGGGATCAGGGGGGGCTACACTGAAGCTTTCTTT; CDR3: CSGIRGGYTEAFF
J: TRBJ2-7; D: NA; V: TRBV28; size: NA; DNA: TGTGCCAGCAGTCCGCCCCTAAACGAGCAGTACTTC; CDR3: CASSPPLNEQYF
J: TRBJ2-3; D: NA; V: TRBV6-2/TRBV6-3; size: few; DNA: TGTGCCAGCAGTTACTCGAGTCTGCGGATGAGCACAGATACGCAGTATTTT; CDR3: CASSYSSLRMSTDTQYF
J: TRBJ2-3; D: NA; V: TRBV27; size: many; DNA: TGTGCCAGCCTGAGGAAACAAGCGGCAGGCTGGGATACGCAGTATTTT; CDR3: CASLRKQAAGWDTQYF
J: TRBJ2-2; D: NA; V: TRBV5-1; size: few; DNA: TGCGCCAGCAGCTCCTCCGGGATCACCGGGGAGCTGTTTTTT; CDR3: CASSSSGITGELFF
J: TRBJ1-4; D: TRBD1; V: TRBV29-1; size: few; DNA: TGCAGCGTTGTTCCGGGACAGGGCTCCGAAAAACTGTTTTTT; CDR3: CSVVPGQGSEKLFF
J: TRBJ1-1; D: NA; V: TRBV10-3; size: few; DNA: TGTGCCATCAGTGAGTCTGGCAGGAGGAACACTGAAGCTTTCTTT; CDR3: CAISESGRRNTEAFF
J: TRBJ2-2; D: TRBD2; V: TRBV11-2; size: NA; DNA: TGTGCCAGCAGCTTAGAGGGAGGGGTTTCAGGGGAGCTGTTTTTT; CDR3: CASSLEGGVSGELFF
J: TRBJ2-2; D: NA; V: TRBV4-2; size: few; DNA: TGTGCCAGCAGCCAAGATCGGTTGAACTCCGGGGAGCTGTTTTTT; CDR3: CASSQDRLNSGELFF
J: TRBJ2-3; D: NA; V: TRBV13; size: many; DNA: TGTGCCAGCAGCTTAGGTGGCGTGCAGTATTTT; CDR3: CASSLGGVQYF
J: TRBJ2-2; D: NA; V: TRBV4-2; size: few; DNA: TGTGCCAGCAGCCACCGTACTCGGGAGTTAGAAACCGGGGAGCTGTTTTTT; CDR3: CASSHRTRELETGELFF
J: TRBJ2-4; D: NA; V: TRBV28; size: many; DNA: TGTGCCAGCCTAAATAGAAACATTCAGTACTTC; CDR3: CASLNRNIQYF
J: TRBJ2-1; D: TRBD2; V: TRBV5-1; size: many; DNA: TGCGCCAGCAGGGCTAGCGGGAGCCCTCACAATGAGCAGTTCTTC; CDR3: CASRASGSPHNEQFF
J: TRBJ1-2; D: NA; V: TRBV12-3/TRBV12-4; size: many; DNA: TGTGCCAGCAGTTTATCGGACAGCTACTACACCTTC; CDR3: CASSLSDSYYTF
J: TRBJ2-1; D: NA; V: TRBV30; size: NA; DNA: TGTGCCTGGAGTGGGCTAGCGCCTACCTACAATGAGCAGTTCTTC; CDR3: CAWSGLAPTYNEQFF
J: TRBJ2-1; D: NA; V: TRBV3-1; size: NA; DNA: TGTGCCAGCAGCCAAGTTTTTCATGAGCAGTTCTTC; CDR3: CASSQVFHEQFF
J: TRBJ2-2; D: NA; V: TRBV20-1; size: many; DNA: TGCAGTGCTAGGAAGTGGGGGCAGAACACCGGGGAGCTGTTTTTT; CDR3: CSARKWGQNTGELFF
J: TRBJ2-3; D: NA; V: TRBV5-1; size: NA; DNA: TGCGCCAAACCTTCGTTCACGCAGTATTTT; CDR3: CAKPSFTQYF
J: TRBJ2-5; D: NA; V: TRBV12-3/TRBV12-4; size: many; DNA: TGTGCCAGCAGTTTGAGGGAAGAGACCCAGTACTTC; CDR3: CASSLREETQYF
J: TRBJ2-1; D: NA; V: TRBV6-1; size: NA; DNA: TGTGCCAGCAGCTTGGACATCGACTCCTACAATGAGCAGTTCTTC; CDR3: CASSLDIDSYNEQFF
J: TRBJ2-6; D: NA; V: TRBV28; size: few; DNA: TGTGCCAGCACCGCCGGTGGCCGGGGCCACCGCAACGTCCTGACTTTC; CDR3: CASTAGGRGHRNVLTF
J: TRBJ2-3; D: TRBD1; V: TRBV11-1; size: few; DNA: TGTGCCAGCACCTTAGCGCTGCTAGGACAGGAAGGCACAGATACGCAGTATTTT; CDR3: CASTLALLGQEGTDTQYF
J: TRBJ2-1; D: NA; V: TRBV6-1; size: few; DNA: TGTGCCAGCAGGCTGACAGCATACAATGAGCAGTTCTTC; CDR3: CASRLTAYNEQFF
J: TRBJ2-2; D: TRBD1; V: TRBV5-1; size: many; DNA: TGCGCCAGCAGCTTGCCGGGACAGGGAACCGGGGAGCTGTTTTTT; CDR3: CASSLPGQGTGELFF
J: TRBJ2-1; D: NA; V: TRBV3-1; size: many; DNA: TGTGCCAGCAGCCAAGGCGCGGACGATTCCTACAATGAGCAGTTCTTC; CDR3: CASSQGADDSYNEQFF
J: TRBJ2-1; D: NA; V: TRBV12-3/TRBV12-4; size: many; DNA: TGTGCCAGCACCCTACTTAGGATGACTGAGCAGTTCTTC; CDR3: CASTLLRMTEQFF
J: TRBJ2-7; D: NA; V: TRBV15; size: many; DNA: TGTGCCACCAGCAGAGATGCAGGAAACTACGAGCAGTACTTC; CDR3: CATSRDAGNYEQYF